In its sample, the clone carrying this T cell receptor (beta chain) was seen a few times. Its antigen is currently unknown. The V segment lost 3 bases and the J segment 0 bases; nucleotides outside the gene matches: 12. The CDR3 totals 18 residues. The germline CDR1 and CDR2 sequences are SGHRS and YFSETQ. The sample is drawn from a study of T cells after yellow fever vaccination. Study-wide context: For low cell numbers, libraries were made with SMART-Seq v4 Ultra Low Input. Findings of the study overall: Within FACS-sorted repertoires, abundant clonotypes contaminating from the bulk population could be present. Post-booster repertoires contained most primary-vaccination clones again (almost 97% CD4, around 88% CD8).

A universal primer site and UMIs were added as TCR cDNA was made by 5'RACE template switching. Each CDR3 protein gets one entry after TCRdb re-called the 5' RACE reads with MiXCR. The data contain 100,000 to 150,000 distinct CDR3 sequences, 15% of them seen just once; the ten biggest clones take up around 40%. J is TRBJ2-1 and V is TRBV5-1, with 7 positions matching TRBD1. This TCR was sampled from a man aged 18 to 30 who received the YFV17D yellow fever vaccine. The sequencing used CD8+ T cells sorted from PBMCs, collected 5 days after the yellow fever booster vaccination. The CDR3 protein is CASSSLTGDIASYNEQFF. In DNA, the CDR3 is TGCGCCAGCAGCTCACTTACAGGGGACATCGCCTCCTACAATGAGCAGTTCTTC. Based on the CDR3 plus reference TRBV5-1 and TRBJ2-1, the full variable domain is KAGVTQTPRYLIKTRGQQVTLSCSPISGHRSVSWYQQTPGQGLQFLFEYFSETQRNKGNFPGRFSGRQFSNSRSEMNVSTLELGDSALYLCASSSLTGDIASYNEQFFGPGTRLTVL.